This T cell receptor beta chain was captured in a study of technical replicates of blood from a handful of donors. Sequencing used immunoSEQ multiplex PCR; TCRdb keeps in-frame clones, though not all of them. The sample records tens of thousands of clones, 85% to 95% being singletons. This clone was found once. CDR1 is MNHNS and CDR2 is SASEGT in the germline V gene. V trimming: 4 bases; J trimming: 10 bases; junction bases outside the gene matches: 6. The CDR3 is 13 amino acids. The receptor was derived from a human donor in good health. The specimen was T cells isolated from PBMCs. V and J are TRBV6-1 and TRBJ1-2; 10 bases are shared with TRBD1. CDR3 nucleotide sequence: TGTGCCAGCAGTGCACGGGACAGGGGTTCCTACACCTTC. Protein: CASSARDRGSYTF.